This is a list of T cell receptor beta chains from one sample in a study of beta chain features in type 1 diabetes. Clones were read by immunoSEQ multiplex PCR, and TCRdb kept only the in-frame ones, dropping some. The sample records about 53,000 clones, just under 65% being singletons. What was sequenced was stem cell memory CD4+ T cells from blood. The receptors here all came from a woman in her thirties with type 1 diabetes. Both conserved end residues are part of each CDR3. Each record gives: clone size, V gene, J gene, D gene, CDR3 DNA, CDR3 protein. A D gene is named only where the DNA matches it firmly. Expanded clones are given a class, and other clones once, few, many or no size at all.

once,TRBV5-4,TRBJ2-2,-,TGTGCCAGCAGCTTTAGCGCAAACACCGGGGAGCTGTTTTTT,CASSFSANTGELFF
-,TRBV7-3,TRBJ2-3,-,TGTGCCAGCAGCTTGGCAGGGACATCCGGCACAGATACGCAGTATTTT,CASSLAGTSGTDTQYF
once,TRBV18,TRBJ2-1,TRBD1,TGTGCCAGCTCACCACCGCGACAGGGGGGTGATGAGCAGTTCTTC,CASSPPRQGGDEQFF
few,TRBV30,TRBJ2-3,-,TGTGCCTGGAGTGCCCTAGGAGATACGCAGTATTTT,CAWSALGDTQYF
few,TRBV4-1,TRBJ2-2,-,TGCGCCTCCTCCGGGGAGCTAAAGCACACCGGGGAGCTGTTTTTT,CASSGELKHTGELFF
few,TRBV6-6,TRBJ2-3,-,TGTGCCAGCAGATCTCGGACGGGAGAGGGAGATACGCAGTATTTT,CASRSRTGEGDTQYF
-,TRBV5-1,TRBJ1-1,-,TGCGCCAGCAGCTTCTCAGGACAGCCGAACACTGAAGCTTTCTTT,CASSFSGQPNTEAFF
few,TRBV29-1,TRBJ1-2,-,TGCAGCGTTGGACAGGACTATGGCTACACCTTC,CSVGQDYGYTF
-,TRBV30,TRBJ1-5,TRBD1,TGTGCCTGGAGTGGACAGGGAGTGCAGCCCCAGCATTTT,CAWSGQGVQPQHF
-,TRBV20-1,TRBJ1-1,TRBD1,TGCAGCGACAGGGAGAACACTGAAGCTTTCTTT,CSDRENTEAFF
few,TRBV14,TRBJ2-7,-,TGTGCCAGCAGCCAAGTTCTCCCCGCTACAGGGAAGACCTACGAGCAGTACTTC,CASSQVLPATGKTYEQYF
few,TRBV7-8,TRBJ2-1,-,TGTGCCAGCAGCTTAGAACTAGCAGTTTACAATGAGCAGTTCTTC,CASSLELAVYNEQFF
-,TRBV14,TRBJ2-3,TRBD1,TGTGCCAGCAGCCGACGACAGGGGCCAGATACGCAGTATTTT,CASSRRQGPDTQYF
few,TRBV30,TRBJ2-1,-,TGTGCCTGGAGTGTGAAGAGAGGGAATAGTGAGCAGTTCTTC,CAWSVKRGNSEQFF
few,TRBV21-1,TRBJ2-7,-,TGTGCCAGCAAAGCATCTTTTATAGTCACCCCGGGACAGTCCTACGAGCAGTACTTC,CASKASFIVTPGQSYEQYF
-,TRBV2,TRBJ2-5,TRBD1,TGTGCCAGCAGTGTTAACAGGGGGCCGGAGACCCAGTACTTC,CASSVNRGPETQYF